This entry lists 12 T cell receptor beta chains sequenced from one sample in a study of CD8+CD57+ T cells in acquired aplastic anemia. Patients picked for sequencing had shown CD8+CD57+ cell expansion detected by flow cytometry. Profiling that covered TCR beta VDJ and CDR3 relied on genomic DNA as its template. One entry per CDR3 protein, called by TCRdb with MiXCR from the reads. This repertoire shows about 240,000 distinct CDR3 sequences, more than 40% found once; its top ten account for over 7.5%. The specimen sequenced was sorted CD4+, CD8+, or CD8+CD57+ T cells (not recorded which) from PBMCs. These receptors all stem from a human donor with aplastic anemia.

CDR3 region: CACSGGALETQYF. The CDR3 DNA reads TGTGCCTGTTCCGGGGGGGCTTTGGAGACCCAGTACTTC. The chain employs TRBV30 and TRBJ2-5, with 8 bases aligning to TRBD2. Trimming removed 6 bases from V and 5 bases from J; junction bases left unmatched: 8. Germline values: CDR1 GTSNPN, CDR2 SVGIG (reference sequence). The CDR3 has 13 residues.

This clonotype was counted many times. V and J are TRBV20-1 and TRBJ2-7; D remains ambiguous. Deletions cut 1 base from V and 2 bases from J, with 6 bases between. CDR1 and CDR2 (germline): DFQATT, SNEGSKA (reference sequence). The CDR3 has 12 amino acids. CDR3 nucleotide sequence: TGCAGTGCTAGAGTTTTCCCCTACGAGCAGTACTTC. Protein: CSARVFPYEQYF.

The chain is built from TRBV6-1 and TRBJ1-4; 7 nucleotides agree with TRBD1. The CDR3 loop spans 14 amino acids. V lost 4 bases, J lost 8 bases, and 7 bases stayed unmatched. Germline V lookup: CDR1 MNHNS, CDR2 SASEGT. The CDR3 here is CASSVNRGNEKLFF. CDR3 bases: TGTGCCAGCAGTGTAAACAGGGGCAACGAAAAACTGTTTTTT.

This chain joins TRBV2 and TRBJ2-5; the D gene is possibly TRBD2 (6 bases). The CDR3 length is 19 residues. The germline V gene encodes CDR1 SNHLY and CDR2 FYNNEI. The V and J ends lost 5 bases and 1 base respectively, with 26 bases between them. As DNA, the CDR3 is TGTGCCAGCAGTACCGACCGGGACTCCCAAAGGACGTTCCAAGAGACCCAGTACTTC. It encodes CASSTDRDSQRTFQETQYF.

The chain has TRBV6-5 and TRBJ1-5, with D perhaps TRBD1 (6 bases). V was cut by 3 bases and J by 6 bases, with 12 bases left in between. Germline CDR1 reads MNHEY; CDR2 reads SVGAGI. The CDR3 loop spans 14 amino acids. Here the CDR3 DNA reads TGTGCCAGCAGTTATTCAGGGGCCGGTCAGCCCCAGCATTTT. Residues: CASSYSGAGQPQHF.

The V gene is TRBV7-6, the J gene TRBJ1-6; no firm D call. The ends were cut back, 1 base at V and 9 bases at J, with 13 bases in the middle. The CDR3 runs 15 residues. Germline CDR1 is SGHVS and CDR2 is FNYEAQ. This chain's CDR3 is CASSLEAGIRSPLHF. The CDR3 coding sequence is TGTGCCAGCAGCTTAGAAGCGGGGATTCGTTCACCCCTCCACTTT.

The genes are TRBV10-3 and TRBJ1-2; the match to TRBD1 covers 8 bases. This CDR3 spans 13 amino acids. V was pared by 6 bases and J by 3 bases, with 3 bases of the junction left unmatched. Germline CDR1 is ENHRY and CDR2 is SYGVKD. Here the CDR3 reads CAISKQGDYGYTF. CDR3 sequence (DNA): TGTGCCATCAGCAAACAGGGGGACTATGGCTACACCTTC.

The J gene is TRBJ1-5, the V gene TRBV19; TRBD1 matches 10 bases. The germline V gene has CDR1 LNHDA and CDR2 SQIVND (reference sequence). The trim removed 10 bases at V and 7 bases at J, leaving 10 bases unmatched. The length of the CDR3 is 14 residues. The CDR3 DNA reads TGTGCCACTCGATGGACAGGGGGAAAACAGCCCCAGCATTTT. This gives the protein CATRWTGGKQPQHF.

This clonotype was detected many times. CDR3 sequence reads: CASSPDRFNNSPLHF. As DNA, the CDR3 is TGTGCCAGCAGCCCGGACAGGTTCAATAATTCACCCCTCCACTTT. The rearrangement links TRBV3-1 to TRBJ1-6; 7 bases agree with TRBD1. The J segment lost 5 bases and the V segment lost 4 bases, leaving 5 bases of the junction unmatched. The CDR3 sequence is 15 residues long. Per the germline V gene, CDR1 is LGHDT and CDR2 is YNNKEL (reference sequence).

This clonotype appeared many times. The rearrangement links TRBV12-3 or TRBV12-4 to TRBJ2-5; no reliable D call. The CDR3 is 15 amino acids. Trimming removed 5 bases from V and 3 bases from J, with 16 bases in between. The CDR3 spells CASSLHTAEEETQYF. The DNA of the CDR3 is TGTGCCAGCAGTCTCCACACAGCCGAGGAAGAGACCCAGTACTTC.

This clonotype was seen at least ten times. This chain uses TRBV5-4 with TRBJ2-2; weak D call: TRBD2 (5 bases). The germline CDR1 and CDR2 sequences are SGHNT and YYREEE (reference sequence). V dropped 2 bases and J dropped 5 bases, with 13 bases sitting between them. This CDR3 contains 15 residues. Here the CDR3 DNA reads TGTGCCAGCAGCTTTGGACTCTACGGAACCGGGGAGCTGTTTTTT. It codes for CASSFGLYGTGELFF.

V and J are TRBV2 and TRBJ2-2; 8 nucleotides match TRBD2. With V trimmed by 6 bases and J by 6 bases, 6 bases remained unmatched. Germline CDR1 reads SNHLY; CDR2 reads FYNNEI. This CDR3 comprises 14 residues. CDR3 region: CASRGLATAGELFF. Written as DNA, the CDR3 is TGTGCCAGCAGAGGACTAGCTACAGCCGGGGAGCTGTTTTTT.